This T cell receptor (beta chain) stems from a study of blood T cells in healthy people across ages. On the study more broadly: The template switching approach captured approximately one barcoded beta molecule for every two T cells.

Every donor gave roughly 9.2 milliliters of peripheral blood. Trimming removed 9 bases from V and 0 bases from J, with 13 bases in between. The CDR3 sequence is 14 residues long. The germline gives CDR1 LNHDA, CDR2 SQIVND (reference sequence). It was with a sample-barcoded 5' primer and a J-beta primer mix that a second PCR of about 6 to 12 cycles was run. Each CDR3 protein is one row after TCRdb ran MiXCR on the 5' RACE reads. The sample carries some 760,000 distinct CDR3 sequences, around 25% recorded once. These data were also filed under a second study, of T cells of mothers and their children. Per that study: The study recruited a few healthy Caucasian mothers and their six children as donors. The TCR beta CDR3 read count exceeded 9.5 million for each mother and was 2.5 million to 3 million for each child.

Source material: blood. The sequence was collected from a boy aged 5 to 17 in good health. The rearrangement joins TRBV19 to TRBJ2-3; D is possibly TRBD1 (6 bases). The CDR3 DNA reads TGTGCCAGCCAAGCGGACAGAAGCACAGATACGCAGTATTTT. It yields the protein CASQADRSTDTQYF.